This TCR beta chain emerged from a study of OX40 agonist ivuxolimab in advanced cancers. In the study overall: Patients receiving dose escalation had hepatocellular carcinoma, melanoma, renal cell or head and neck cancer. Eligibility admitted prior anti-PD-1, anti-PD-L1 or anti-CTLA-4 therapy; roughly 40% had some. Study results and limitations: CD8+ T cells were the subset that, on average, had more expanded clones than CD4+.

Blood got drawn at baseline, again on cycle 4 day 1, and then on cycle 7 day 1. The protocol was immunoSEQ multiplex PCR, while the TCRdb copy is restricted to in-frame clones and leaves out a portion. Here the sample spans some 21,000 clones, roughly 82% being singletons. To note about this clone: Antigen specificity is unknown.

The sequence derives from an adult with an advanced solid tumor such as melanoma, head and neck, liver or kidney cancer. The material sequenced was CD4+ or CD8+ T cells sorted from blood, taken in a trial of the OX40 agonist ivuxolimab.

CDR3 loop: CASGLVDSSGNTIYF. As DNA, the CDR3 is TGTGCTAGTGGTTTAGTCGACAGCTCTGGAAACACCATATATTTT. The chain carries TRBV12-5 and TRBJ1-3; D may be TRBD1 (5 bases). CDR1 LGHNT and CDR2 FRNRAP come from the germline V gene. V lost 3 bases and J 0 bases, leaving 9 bases between the germline ends. This CDR3 has 15 residues.